These T cell receptor beta chains were read from a single sample in a study of technical replicates of blood from several donors. TCRdb's copy holds only in-frame clones and misses some; the assay was immunoSEQ multiplex PCR. The data show roughly 79,000 clones, roughly nine tenths seen once. Sequencing was performed on T cells isolated from PBMCs. The receptors derive from a human donor in good health. Some clones in this sample may be carry-over from other donors' samples. CDR3s include the opening cysteine and the closing phenylalanine or tryptophan. The order of the fields is clone size, J gene, V gene, D gene, CDR3 protein, CDR3 DNA. A D gene is named only where the DNA matches it firmly. Size values are once, few and many counts, or a class for expanded clones, and some rows have none.

.	TRBJ1-2	TRBV6-6	.	CASRPQAGNYGYTF	TGTGCCAGCAGACCACAGGCGGGGAACTATGGCTACACCTTC
.	TRBJ2-7	TRBV5-6	TRBD2	CASSLGWGGSYEQYF	TGTGCCAGCAGCTTGGGCTGGGGGGGATCATACGAGCAGTACTTC
.	TRBJ2-7	TRBV9	.	CASSVWGGASMGEQYF	TGTGCCAGCAGCGTTTGGGGTGGGGCCTCAATGGGGGAGCAGTACTTC
.	TRBJ1-1	TRBV4-1	TRBD1	CASSQAATGVNTEAFF	TGCGCCAGCAGCCAAGCGGCAACAGGGGTGAACACTGAAGCTTTCTTT
.	TRBJ2-1	TRBV27	TRBD1	CASGHGQGVNNEQFF	TGTGCCAGCGGGCATGGACAGGGGGTAAACAATGAGCAGTTCTTC
.	TRBJ1-4	TRBV27	.	CASRPSLGGMGPTNEKLFF	TGTGCCAGCAGACCGAGCTTGGGGGGGATGGGTCCAACTAATGAAAAACTGTTTTTT
.	TRBJ2-1	TRBV9	TRBD2	CASSGASGSSYNEQFF	TGTGCCAGCAGCGGAGCTAGCGGGAGCTCCTACAATGAGCAGTTCTTC
.	TRBJ2-7	TRBV7-7	.	CASNLWGGSYEQYF	TGTGCCAGCAATCTGTGGGGCGGCTCCTACGAGCAGTACTTC
once	TRBJ1-2	TRBV28	.	CASSLRTANPIYGYTF	TGTGCCAGCAGCCTCCGGACAGCTAACCCGATCTATGGCTACACCTTC
.	TRBJ2-5	TRBV5-1	TRBD1	CASSHDRGETQYF	TGCGCCAGCAGCCACGACAGGGGGGAGACCCAGTACTTC
.	TRBJ2-1	TRBV5-1	TRBD2	CASSWGLAGAGDEQFF	TGCGCCAGCAGCTGGGGACTAGCGGGAGCCGGGGATGAGCAGTTCTTC
.	TRBJ1-2	TRBV7-9	TRBD1	CASSLVLRGHGYTF	TGTGCCAGCAGCTTAGTTTTAAGGGGGCATGGCTACACCTTC
.	TRBJ1-2	TRBV7-8	.	CASSSTTQGARGYTF	TGTGCCAGCAGCTCCACAACACAGGGAGCTCGTGGCTACACCTTC
.	TRBJ2-1	TRBV29-1	.	CSVDAQGFEQFF	TGCAGCGTTGACGCACAGGGTTTTGAGCAGTTCTTC
.	TRBJ2-5	TRBV5-1	.	CASSLKRTEFQETQYF	TGCGCCAGCAGCCTCAAGCGGACAGAATTCCAAGAGACCCAGTACTTC